Listed below are T cell receptor beta chains from one sample, sequenced in a study of T cells in Graves' hyperthyroidism and ophthalmopathy. From the multiplex PCR reads, TCRdb called clonotypes with MiXCR, one entry per CDR3 protein. The sample shows approximately 430,000 distinct CDR3 sequences, around 15% of them seen only once. Sequenced sample: blood. The source is a man aged 18 to 35 with Graves' ophthalmopathy. Both conserved end residues are part of each CDR3. A D gene is named only where the DNA matches it firmly. The listing skips clone size in some rows; elsewhere it reads once, few, many or a size class.

TRBD2 TRBJ2-5 many TRBV3-1 TGTGCCAGCAGCGCCCCCGGGAGGGAGCAGACCCAGTACTTC CASSAPGREQTQYF
. TRBJ1-2 many TRBV6-1 TGTGCCAGCACCCAGACAGAGATTAACTATGGCTACACCTTC CASTQTEINYGYTF
. TRBJ2-5 many TRBV6-2/TRBV6-3 TGTGCCAGCAGTTATTTTGAGACCCAGTACTTC CASSYFETQYF
. TRBJ1-1 many TRBV12-3/TRBV12-4 TGTGCCAGCAGTGTAACCGGGACGGCAGACACTGAAGCTTTCTTT CASSVTGTADTEAFF
TRBD1 TRBJ1-1 . TRBV27 TGTGCCAGCAGTCCTACGACAGGGGCCACTGAAGCTTTCTTT CASSPTTGATEAFF
TRBD2 TRBJ2-7 many TRBV5-6 TGTGCCAGCAGTTACTATAGCGGGAGGTCTCACGAGCAGTACTTC CASSYYSGRSHEQYF
TRBD2 TRBJ2-3 many TRBV11-3 TGTGCCTCCAGCGTGGGACTAGCTTGGGACACAGATACGCAGTATTTT CASSVGLAWDTDTQYF
TRBD2 TRBJ2-5 . TRBV7-2 TGTGCCAGCAGCTTTGTGGCGGGGGGCGGAGAAGAGACCCAGTACTTC CASSFVAGGGEETQYF
TRBD2 TRBJ2-7 many TRBV3-1 TGTGCCAGCAGCAAGCCGGGACTAGCGGAGGCCTACGAGCAGTACTTC CASSKPGLAEAYEQYF
. TRBJ1-1 many TRBV6-1 TGTGCCAGCAGAATCCCGGAGAACACTGAAGCTTTCTTT CASRIPENTEAFF
. TRBJ1-1 many TRBV20-1 TGCAGTGCTAGGGGATTCATGCGTCCTGAAGCTTTCTTT CSARGFMRPEAFF